Presented here are 17 T cell receptor beta chains from one specimen sequenced in a study of T cells in tuberculosis. The table came from immunoSEQ multiplex PCR; TCRdb's copy has only in-frame clones and leaves some out. The table records tens of thousands of clones, approximately 94% of them present only once. Input material: PBMCs. Receptors originate from a donor aged 10-35 years with latent tuberculosis or without tuberculosis infection. Some clones in this sample may be carry-over from other donors' samples.

J is TRBJ2-1 and V is TRBV19; TRBD2 matches 14 bases. The V gene end was trimmed by 6 bases and the J gene end by 0 bases; junction bases not matched to a gene: 10. Germline assignment: CDR1 LNHDA and CDR2 SQIVND (reference sequence). The CDR3 has 19 amino acids. The CDR3 nucleotides are TGTGCCAGTAGCACAGGGACTAGCGGGGGCCCGTCCTCCTACAATGAGCAGTTCTTC. It is translated as CASSTGTSGGPSSYNEQFF.

This chain joins TRBV18 and TRBJ1-1; 8 bases are a match to TRBD1. CDR1 and CDR2 from the germline V gene are KGHSH and LQKENI. The CDR3 is 15 residues long. The V and J ends lost 5 bases and 1 base, in that order; junction bases with no gene match: 6. The CDR3 DNA is TGTGCCAGCTCAACCAGGGGGCCAACGAACACTGAAGCTTTCTTT. Its protein is CASSTRGPTNTEAFF.

The chain is built from TRBV7-9 and TRBJ1-2, with 7 bases aligning to TRBD1. The CDR3 sequence is 14 residues long. V lost 6 bases, J lost 5 bases, and 9 bases stayed unmatched. Germline V lookup: CDR1 SEHNR, CDR2 FQNEAQ (reference sequence). The chain's CDR3 is CASSSSTGAYGYTF. Here the CDR3 DNA reads TGTGCCAGCAGTTCCAGCACAGGGGCTTATGGCTACACCTTC.

The V gene is TRBV19, the J gene TRBJ2-1; possible D gene TRBD2, 6 bases. CDR3 length: 15 amino acids. The germline V gene has CDR1 LNHDA and CDR2 SQIVND (reference sequence). With 3 bases removed from V and 1 base from J, the gap between germline ends came to 10 bases. CDR3 sequence (DNA): TGTGCCAGTAGTATGGCGGGGTTTTCCTACAATGAGCAGTTCTTC. Amino acids: CASSMAGFSYNEQFF.

J is TRBJ1-1 and V is TRBV2; D remains ambiguous. This CDR3 is built from 14 residues. CDR1 is SNHLY, CDR2 FYNNEI, per germline. V was cut by 4 bases and J by 1 base, with 10 bases left in between. Here the CDR3 reads CASSAIDSNTEAFF. The CDR3 bases are TGTGCCAGCAGTGCTATAGACTCGAACACTGAAGCTTTCTTT.

The chain has TRBV5-6 and TRBJ1-3, with D uncertain. Germline CDR1 SGHDT, CDR2 YYEEEE. This CDR3 spans 15 amino acids. V was clipped by 3 bases and J by 3 bases, with 13 bases between them. The CDR3 reads CASSSSPEGGNTIYF. For the CDR3, the DNA is TGTGCCAGCAGCTCGTCACCGGAGGGTGGAAACACCATATATTTT.

The rearrangement links TRBV18 to TRBJ1-5, with 9 positions matching TRBD1. V was pared by 6 bases and J by 5 bases, with 2 bases of the junction left unmatched. The CDR3 length is 13 residues. Germline V gene lookup returns CDR1 KGHSH and CDR2 LQKENI. CDR3 bases: TGTGCCAGCTCCGGGGACAGGGATCAGCCCCAGCATTTT. Amino acids: CASSGDRDQPQHF.

This sequence joins TRBV10-3 and TRBJ1-1; 7 bases line up with TRBD1. Germline trimming cut 6 bases from V and 2 bases from J; bases unmatched to any gene: 12. The CDR3 has 16 residues. CDR1 ENHRY and CDR2 SYGVKD come from the germline V gene. The CDR3 protein is CAISSLPGQVNTEAFF. The DNA for the CDR3 is TGTGCCATCAGCTCATTGCCAGGACAGGTTAACACTGAAGCTTTCTTT.

This sequence joins TRBV29-1 and TRBJ2-1, with 15 nucleotides matching TRBD2. Germline trimming cut 7 bases from V and 0 bases from J; bases unmatched to any gene: 13. The germline CDR1 and CDR2 sequences are SQVTM and ANQGSEA. This CDR3 is built from 19 residues. The CDR3 sequence is CSAQAGTSGGSRSYNEQFF. The CDR3 bases are TGCAGCGCCCAAGCGGGGACTAGCGGGGGGTCCCGCTCCTACAATGAGCAGTTCTTC.

V and J are TRBV21-1 and TRBJ1-5; the table's D gene call, TRBD1, was not cross checked with the DNA. TRBV21-1 is tagged as a pseudogene. This CDR3 is 17 amino acids long. As DNA, the CDR3 is TGTGCCAGCCCCCGAAAACTGCCCAGGTTTGGCGTGCAGCCCCAGCATTTT. Amino acid sequence: CASPRKLPRFGVQPQHF.

This chain links TRBV5-1 with TRBJ1-4; 9 nucleotides line up with TRBD1. The CDR3 sequence is 16 residues long. The V and J ends lost 4 bases and 0 bases, in that order; junction bases with no gene match: 4. The germline V gene encodes CDR1 SGHRS and CDR2 YFSETQ. CDR3 residues: CASSRDRDPTNEKLFF. CDR3 nucleotide sequence: TGCGCCAGCAGCCGGGACAGGGACCCAACTAATGAAAAACTGTTTTTT.

V usage is TRBV19 and J usage is TRBJ1-5, with D perhaps TRBD1 (6 bases). V lost 3 bases and J lost 6, with 15 bases in between. The CDR3 length is 15 residues. In germline, CDR1 is LNHDA, CDR2 SQIVND (reference sequence). CDR3 DNA sequence: TGTGCCAGTAGTATCTCCACAGGGCTGGGTCAGCCCCAGCATTTT. Translating gives CASSISTGLGQPQHF.

V and J are TRBV14 and TRBJ1-2, with D possibly matching TRBD1 (6 bases). The germline V gene encodes CDR1 SGHDN and CDR2 FVKESK. Trimming stripped 4 bases from V and 7 bases from J, with 16 bases between. This CDR3 is 14 amino acids long. The CDR3: CASSLLRGEGGYTF. The CDR3, as DNA: TGTGCCAGCAGCCTACTCAGGGGCGAGGGTGGCTACACCTTC.

The rearrangement links TRBV10-2 to TRBJ2-7, with 7 bases aligning to TRBD1. In germline, CDR1 is WSHSY, CDR2 SAAADI. The CDR3 is 13 residues long. V lost 4 bases, J lost 2 bases, and 2 bases stayed unmatched. The CDR3 sequence is CASSADRAYEQYV. CDR3 bases: TGCGCCAGCAGTGCTGACAGGGCCTACGAGCAGTACGTC.

CDR3 DNA sequence: TGTGCCACCAAACTCGGGTCCTATAATTCACCCCTCCACTTT. It is translated as CATKLGSYNSPLHF. The V and J genes are TRBV27 and TRBJ1-6; no clear D. Trimming left V 10 bases short and J 1 base short, with 11 bases between. Germline V CDR1 and CDR2: MNHEY, SMNVEV (reference sequence). The CDR3 extends over 14 amino acids.

This clone was picked up one time. V is TRBV7-6 and J is TRBJ2-7; 10 nucleotides align to TRBD1. V lost 10 bases and J lost 2; bases outside the gene matches: 5. In germline, CDR1 is SGHVS, CDR2 FNYEAQ. The length of the CDR3 is 13 residues. The chain's CDR3 is CATGTGVTYEQYF. The CDR3 nucleotides read TGTGCCACCGGGACAGGGGTAACCTACGAGCAGTACTTC.

The chain recombines TRBV10-3 with TRBJ2-7; D perhaps matches TRBD2 (6 bases). Looked up from germline, CDR1 is ENHRY and CDR2 is SYGVKD. V was cut by 4 bases and J by 7 bases, with 14 bases left in between. This CDR3 contains 13 residues. The DNA of the CDR3 is TGTGCCATCAGTGGGGCCACCGCGGGGGAGCAGTACGTC. Translation: CAISGATAGEQYV.